A single sample is the source of the 18 T cell receptor beta chains below, sequenced in a study of cytomegalovirus exposure and HLA in healthy donors. Produced via immunoSEQ multiplex PCR; TCRdb's table is partial and in-frame only. Seen here are some 180,000 clones, approximately 86% observed once, and the top ten hold more than 5.5%. The sequenced sample consisted of PBMCs. Receptor source: a man in his thirties or forties in good health and CMV-seropositive.

The gene calls are TRBV6-6 and TRBJ1-3; D is perhaps TRBD1 (5 bases). Germline V gene lookup returns CDR1 MNHNY and CDR2 SVGAGI (reference sequence). This CDR3 has 15 residues. Between the trimmed V and J ends, which lost 4 bases and 3 bases, there was a span of 13 bases. CDR3 loop: CASSSRGTYGNTIYF. The DNA of the CDR3 is TGTGCCAGCAGTTCAAGAGGGACGTATGGAAACACCATATATTTT.

The rearrangement uses TRBV4-2 and TRBJ2-2, with 8 bases matching TRBD2. J lost 7 bases, V lost 5 bases, and 12 bases had no gene match. CDR3 length: 16 residues. Germline CDR1 and CDR2: LGHNA and YNFKEQ. The CDR3 coding sequence is TGTGCCAGCAGCACTCGTAGCGGGGACTCGCTCGGGGAGCTGTTTTTT. This codes for CASSTRSGDSLGELFF.

V is TRBV7-3 and J is TRBJ2-2, with 9 bases lining up with TRBD1. With V trimmed by 5 bases and J by 7 bases, 5 bases remained unmatched. Germline V gene sequence: CDR1 SGHTA, CDR2 FQGTGA. CDR3 length: 14 residues. CDR3 sequence reads: CASSQQGAGGELFF. CDR3 coding DNA: TGTGCCAGCAGCCAACAGGGGGCGGGCGGGGAGCTGTTTTTT. Using reference TRBV7-3 and TRBJ2-2 for the parts outside the CDR3, the full variable domain is GAGVSQTPSNKVTEKGKYVELRCDPISGHTALYWYRQSLGQGPEFLIYFQGTGAADDSGLPNDRFFAVRPEGSVSTLKIQRTERGDSAVYLCASSQQGAGGELFFGEGSRLTVL.

The rearrangement links TRBV6-5 to TRBJ1-6; 8 bases match TRBD1. With 5 bases clipped from V and 9 bases from J, the junction kept 6 bases outside the gene matches. This CDR3 has 14 residues. Germline CDR1 and CDR2: MNHEY and SVGAGI. For the CDR3, the DNA is TGTGCCAGCAGTGGCGGACAGGGCGGTTCACCCCTCCACTTT. Translating it yields CASSGGQGGSPLHF.

This sequence joins TRBV18 and TRBJ2-5; TRBD1 aligns across 7 bases. CDR1 is KGHSH and CDR2 is LQKENI in the germline V gene. The CDR3 has 14 residues. The junction had 5 bases not matched to a gene; V was cut back by 6 bases and J by 1 base. The CDR3 protein is CASSAGTAQETQYF. The CDR3 coding sequence is TGTGCCAGCTCGGCTGGGACAGCCCAAGAGACCCAGTACTTC.

This clone was seen just once. The V call is TRBV7-8, the J call TRBJ2-3, with 7 bases aligning to TRBD1. Germline V CDR1 and CDR2: SGHVS, FQNEAQ. V shed 6 bases and J 4 bases; nucleotides not matched to a gene: 4. The CDR3 loop spans 13 amino acids. The CDR3 region is CASRGTGADTQYF. The CDR3 DNA reads as TGTGCCAGCAGGGGAACAGGGGCAGATACGCAGTATTTT.

The chain couples TRBV5-1 to TRBJ1-2; the D gene is possibly TRBD1 (5 bases). Germline CDR1 and CDR2: SGHRS and YFSETQ. This CDR3 spans 14 amino acids. V lost 1 base and J lost 1, with 8 bases in between. The CDR3 is CASSLRQNNYGYTF. The CDR3 DNA follows: TGCGCCAGCAGCTTGCGACAGAATAACTATGGCTACACCTTC. The variable domain in full, completed from reference TRBV5-1 and TRBJ1-2, reads KAGVTQTPRYLIKTRGQQVTLSCSPISGHRSVSWYQQTPGQGLQFLFEYFSETQRNKGNFPGRFSGRQFSNSRSEMNVSTLELGDSALYLCASSLRQNNYGYTFGSGTRLTVV.

This chain uses TRBV7-9 with TRBJ2-7; 7 bases map to TRBD1. Germline CDR1 is SEHNR and CDR2 is FQNEAQ (reference sequence). Germline trimming cut 10 bases from V and 0 bases from J; bases unmatched to any gene: 15. The CDR3 covers 16 residues. The chain's CDR3 is CATGEGPRDSSYEQYF. CDR3 sequence (DNA): TGTGCCACAGGCGAGGGACCCCGGGACAGCTCCTACGAGCAGTACTTC.

This sequence joins TRBV6-5 and TRBJ2-7; D remains ambiguous. CDR3 length: 12 residues. V was trimmed by 2 bases and J by 3 bases, leaving 5 bases between them. Per the germline V gene, CDR1 is MNHEY and CDR2 is SVGAGI. The CDR3 bases are TGTGCCAGCAGTTACGGTAACTACGAGCAGTACTTC. Translating gives CASSYGNYEQYF.

V usage is TRBV5-4 and J usage is TRBJ2-5; D possibly uses TRBD1 or TRBD2 (5 bases each). Germline CDR1 reads SGHNT; CDR2 reads YYREEE (reference sequence). The CDR3 totals 14 residues. V was cut by 0 bases and J by 1 base, with 7 bases left in between. In nucleotides, the CDR3 is TGTGCCAGCAGCTTGGCGGGACCCCAAGAGACCCAGTACTTC. It is translated as CASSLAGPQETQYF.

The chain employs TRBV30 and TRBJ2-3; a weak D match, TRBD2 (6 bases). The CDR3 has 15 amino acids. V lost 0 bases and J 2 bases, leaving 12 bases between the germline ends. Looked up from germline, CDR1 is GTSNPN and CDR2 is SVGIG (reference sequence). Here the CDR3 reads CAWSVDGRFTDTQYF. The CDR3 DNA reads as TGTGCCTGGAGTGTAGATGGGAGGTTCACAGATACGCAGTATTTT.

This chain connects TRBV5-1 to TRBJ1-5; D is unresolved. This CDR3 is 11 amino acids long. Trimming pared 0 bases from V and 7 bases from J, leaving 2 bases between. CDR1 SGHRS and CDR2 YFSETQ come from the germline V gene. CDR3 in DNA: TGCGCCAGCAGCTTGGCCCAGCCCCAGCATTTT. It translates to CASSLAQPQHF.

The J gene is TRBJ1-4, the V gene TRBV28, with a weak D call TRBD1 (5 bases). CDR1 and CDR2 (germline): MDHEN, SYDVKM. The CDR3 is 16 amino acids. V was cut by 5 bases and J by 0 bases, with 13 bases left in between. CDR3 bases: TGTGCCAGCAGTCCAGGGCAGATGGCAACTAATGAAAAACTGTTTTTT. It encodes CASSPGQMATNEKLFF.

The CDR3 nucleotides read TGTGCCAGCAGCGTTGGACAGGGGGCAACTAATGAAAAACTGTTTTTT. It encodes CASSVGQGATNEKLFF. The V and J genes are TRBV9 and TRBJ1-4; 10 bases align to TRBD1. Germline V lookup: CDR1 SGDLS, CDR2 YYNGEE. CDR3 length equals 16 residues. The ends lost 2 bases at V and 0 bases at J; junction bases unmatched: 1.

The rearrangement links TRBV5-4 to TRBJ2-1; TRBD1 aligns across 8 bases. CDR3 size: 14 residues. V lost 5 bases, J lost 4 bases, and 5 bases stayed unmatched. Germline lookup yields CDR1 SGHNT and CDR2 YYREEE (reference sequence). The CDR3 DNA is TGTGCCAGCAGTGGACAGGGTTCGTACAATGAGCAGTTCTTC. Protein: CASSGQGSYNEQFF.

The chain links TRBV6-4 to TRBJ2-3; the match to TRBD2 covers 10 bases. The J segment lost 3 bases and the V segment lost 6 bases, leaving 3 bases of the junction unmatched. Germline CDR1 is MRHNA and CDR2 is SNTAGT. This CDR3 spans 14 amino acids. As DNA, the CDR3 is TGTGCCAGCAGAGCGGGACTAGCGACAGATACGCAGTATTTT. Its translation is CASRAGLATDTQYF.

This chain links TRBV27 with TRBJ2-3; 13 nucleotides line up with TRBD2. Germline V CDR1 and CDR2: MNHEY, SMNVEV (reference sequence). The CDR3 spans 16 residues. Losses at the gene ends were 6 bases for V and 3 bases for J; bases not matched to a gene: 6. The CDR3 sequence: CASRGLAGVVTDTQYF. The DNA of the CDR3 is TGTGCCAGCAGAGGACTAGCGGGGGTTGTGACAGATACGCAGTATTTT.

The chain links TRBV19 to TRBJ1-4, with D perhaps TRBD1 (6 bases). This CDR3 spans 13 amino acids. Trimming left V 4 bases short and J 14 bases short, with 17 bases between. The V gene's germline CDR1 is LNHDA and CDR2 SQIVND (reference sequence). The CDR3 DNA sequence: TGTGCCAGTAGTACCGGACAGCTTAGTAACCTGTTTTTT. This translates into CASSTGQLSNLFF.